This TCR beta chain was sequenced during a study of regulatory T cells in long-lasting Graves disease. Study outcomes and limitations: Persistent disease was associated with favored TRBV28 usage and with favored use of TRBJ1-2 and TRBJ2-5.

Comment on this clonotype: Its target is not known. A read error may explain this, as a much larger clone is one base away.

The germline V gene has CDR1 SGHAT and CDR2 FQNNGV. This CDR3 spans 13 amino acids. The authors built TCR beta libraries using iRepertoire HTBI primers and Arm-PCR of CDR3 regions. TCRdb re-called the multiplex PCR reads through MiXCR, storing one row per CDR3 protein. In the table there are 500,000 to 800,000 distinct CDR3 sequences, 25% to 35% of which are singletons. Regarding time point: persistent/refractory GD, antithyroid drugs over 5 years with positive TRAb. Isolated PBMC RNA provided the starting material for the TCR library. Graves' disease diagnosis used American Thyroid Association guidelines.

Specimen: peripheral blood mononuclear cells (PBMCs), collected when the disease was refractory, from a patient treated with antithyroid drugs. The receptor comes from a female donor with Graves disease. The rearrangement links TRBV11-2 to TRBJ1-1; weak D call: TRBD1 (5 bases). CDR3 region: CAGSLFSTGEAFF. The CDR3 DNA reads TGTGCCGGCAGCTTATTTAGTACAGGTGAAGCTTTCTTT.